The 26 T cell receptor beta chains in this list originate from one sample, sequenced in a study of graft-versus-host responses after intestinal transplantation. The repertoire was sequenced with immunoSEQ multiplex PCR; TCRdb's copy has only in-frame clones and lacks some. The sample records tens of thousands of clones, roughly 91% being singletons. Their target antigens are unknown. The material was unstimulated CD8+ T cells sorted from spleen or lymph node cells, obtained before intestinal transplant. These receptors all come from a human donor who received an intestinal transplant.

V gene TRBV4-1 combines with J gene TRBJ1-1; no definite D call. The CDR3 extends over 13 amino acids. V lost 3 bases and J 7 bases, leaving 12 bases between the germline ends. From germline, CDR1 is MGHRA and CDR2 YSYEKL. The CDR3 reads CASSHPNEGEAFF. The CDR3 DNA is TGCGCCAGCAGCCACCCCAACGAGGGTGAAGCTTTCTTT.

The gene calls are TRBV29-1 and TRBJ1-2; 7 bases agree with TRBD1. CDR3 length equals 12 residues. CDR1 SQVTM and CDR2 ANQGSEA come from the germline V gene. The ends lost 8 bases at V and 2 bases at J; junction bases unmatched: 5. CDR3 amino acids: CSSRGQNYGYTF. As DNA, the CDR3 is TGCAGCTCCCGGGGACAGAACTATGGCTACACCTTC.

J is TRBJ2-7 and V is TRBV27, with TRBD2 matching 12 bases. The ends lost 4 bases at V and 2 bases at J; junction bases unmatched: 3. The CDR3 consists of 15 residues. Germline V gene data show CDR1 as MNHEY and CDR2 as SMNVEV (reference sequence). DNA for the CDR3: TGTGCCAGCAGTTCTACTAGCGGGGGGACCTACGAGCAGTACTTC. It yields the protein CASSSTSGGTYEQYF.

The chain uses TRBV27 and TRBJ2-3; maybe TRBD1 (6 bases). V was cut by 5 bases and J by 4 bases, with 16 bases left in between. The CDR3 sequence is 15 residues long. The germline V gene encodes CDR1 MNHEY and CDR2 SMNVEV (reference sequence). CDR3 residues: CASSERLGASDTQYF. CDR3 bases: TGTGCCAGCAGTGAAAGATTGGGGGCATCAGATACGCAGTATTTT.

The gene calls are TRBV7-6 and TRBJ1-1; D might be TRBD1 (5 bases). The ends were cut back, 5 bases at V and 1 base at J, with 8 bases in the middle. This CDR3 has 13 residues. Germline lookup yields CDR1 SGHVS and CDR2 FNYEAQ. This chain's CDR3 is CASSPGENTEAFF. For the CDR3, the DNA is TGTGCCAGCAGCCCGGGGGAGAACACTGAAGCTTTCTTT.

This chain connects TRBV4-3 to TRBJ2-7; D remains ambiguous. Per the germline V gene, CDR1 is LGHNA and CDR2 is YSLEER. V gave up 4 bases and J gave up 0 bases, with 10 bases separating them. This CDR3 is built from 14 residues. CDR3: CASSLSTASYEQYF. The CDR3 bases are TGCGCCAGCAGCCTTTCAACAGCCTCCTACGAGCAGTACTTC.

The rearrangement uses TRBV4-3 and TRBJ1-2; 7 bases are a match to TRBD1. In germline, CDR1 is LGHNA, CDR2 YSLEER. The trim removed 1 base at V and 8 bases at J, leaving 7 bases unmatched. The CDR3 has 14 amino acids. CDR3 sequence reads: CASSQGEGAWGYTF. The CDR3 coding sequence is TGCGCCAGCAGCCAAGGAGAGGGGGCGTGGGGCTACACCTTC.

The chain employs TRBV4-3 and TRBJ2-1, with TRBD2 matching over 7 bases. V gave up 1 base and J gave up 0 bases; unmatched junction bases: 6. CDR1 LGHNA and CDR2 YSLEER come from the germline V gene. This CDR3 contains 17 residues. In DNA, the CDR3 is TGCGCCAGCAGCCAAGGACTAGCCTATAGCTCCTACAATGAGCAGTTCTTC. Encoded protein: CASSQGLAYSSYNEQFF.

For the CDR3, the DNA is TGTGCCAGCAGTTTAAAAGGGGCCACCCTCTACTATGGCTACACCTTC. Translating gives CASSLKGATLYYGYTF. The chain links TRBV27 to TRBJ1-2; weak D call: TRBD1 (5 bases). CDR3 size: 16 residues. The ends were cut back, 2 bases at V and 3 bases at J, with 16 bases in the middle. Germline CDR1 reads MNHEY; CDR2 reads SMNVEV (reference sequence).

CDR3 loop: CASSYGLASTDTQYF. In DNA form, the CDR3 reads TGTGCCAGCAGCTACGGACTAGCGTCCACAGATACGCAGTATTTT. The genes are TRBV7-2 and TRBJ2-3; 9 nucleotides align to TRBD2. The junction had 4 bases not matched to a gene; V was cut back by 4 bases and J by 2 bases. CDR3 length: 15 residues. Germline V gene sequence: CDR1 SGHTA, CDR2 FQGNSA. Using reference TRBV7-2 and TRBJ2-3 for the parts outside the CDR3, the full variable domain is GAGVSQSPSNKVTEKGKDVELRCDPISGHTALYWYRQSLGQGLEFLIYFQGNSAPDKSGLPSDRFSAERTGGSVSTLTIQRTQQEDSAVYLCASSYGLASTDTQYFGPGTRLTVL.

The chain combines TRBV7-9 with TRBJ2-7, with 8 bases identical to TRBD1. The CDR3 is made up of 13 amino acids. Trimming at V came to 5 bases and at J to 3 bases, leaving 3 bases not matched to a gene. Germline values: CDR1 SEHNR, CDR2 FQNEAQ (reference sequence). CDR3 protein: CASSPGGYYEQYF. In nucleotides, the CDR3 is TGTGCCAGCAGCCCAGGGGGCTACTACGAGCAGTACTTC.

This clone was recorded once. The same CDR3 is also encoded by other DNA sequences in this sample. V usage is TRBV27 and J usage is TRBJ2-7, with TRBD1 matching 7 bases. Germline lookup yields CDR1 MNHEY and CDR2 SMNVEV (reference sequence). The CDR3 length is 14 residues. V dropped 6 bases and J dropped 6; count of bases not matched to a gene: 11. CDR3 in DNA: TGTGCCAGCAGCTTCGGGCCGACAGGGTTCGAGCAGTACTTC. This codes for CASSFGPTGFEQYF.

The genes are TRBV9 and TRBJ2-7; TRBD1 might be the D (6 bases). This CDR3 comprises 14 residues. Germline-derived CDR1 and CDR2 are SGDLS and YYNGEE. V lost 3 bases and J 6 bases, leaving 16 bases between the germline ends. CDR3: CASSATGTLGEQYF. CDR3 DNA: TGTGCCAGCAGCGCCACCGGGACATTGGGCGAGCAGTACTTC.

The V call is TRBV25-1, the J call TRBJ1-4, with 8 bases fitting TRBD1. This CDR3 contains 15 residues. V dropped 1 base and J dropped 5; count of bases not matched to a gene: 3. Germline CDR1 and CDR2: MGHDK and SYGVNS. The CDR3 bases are TGTGCCAGCAGTGAATGGACAGGGAGGAATGAAAAACTGTTTTTT. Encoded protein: CASSEWTGRNEKLFF.

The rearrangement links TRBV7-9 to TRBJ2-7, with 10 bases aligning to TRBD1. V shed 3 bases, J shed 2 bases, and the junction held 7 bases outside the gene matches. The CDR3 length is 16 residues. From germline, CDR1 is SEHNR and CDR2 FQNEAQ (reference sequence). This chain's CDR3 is CASSFSTGTGAYEQYF. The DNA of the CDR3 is TGTGCCAGCAGCTTCTCAACCGGGACAGGGGCCTACGAGCAGTACTTC.

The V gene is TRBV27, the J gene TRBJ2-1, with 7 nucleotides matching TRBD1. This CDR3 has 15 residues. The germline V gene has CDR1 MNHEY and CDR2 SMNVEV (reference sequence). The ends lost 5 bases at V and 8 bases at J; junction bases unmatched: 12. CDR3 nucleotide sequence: TGTGCCAGCAGTGAAAGGACAGGTTGGGGATATGAGCAGTTCTTC. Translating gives CASSERTGWGYEQFF.

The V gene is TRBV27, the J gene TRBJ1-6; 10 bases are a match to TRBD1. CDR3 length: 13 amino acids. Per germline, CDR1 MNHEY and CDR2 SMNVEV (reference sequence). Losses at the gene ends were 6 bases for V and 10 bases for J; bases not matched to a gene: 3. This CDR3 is CASSRTGGSPLHF. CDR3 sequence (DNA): TGTGCCAGCAGCCGGACAGGGGGGTCACCCCTCCACTTT.

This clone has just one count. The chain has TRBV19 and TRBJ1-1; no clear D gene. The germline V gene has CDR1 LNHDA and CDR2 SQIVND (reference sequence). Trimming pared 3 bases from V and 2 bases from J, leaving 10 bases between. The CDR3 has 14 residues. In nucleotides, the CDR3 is TGTGCCAGTAGTATTCGGGGAATTAACACTGAAGCTTTCTTT. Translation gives CASSIRGINTEAFF.

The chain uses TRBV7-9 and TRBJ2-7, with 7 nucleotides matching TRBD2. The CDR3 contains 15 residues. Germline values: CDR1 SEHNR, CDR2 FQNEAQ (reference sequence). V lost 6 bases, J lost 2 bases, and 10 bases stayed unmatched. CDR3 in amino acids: CASSQSSGLTYEQYF. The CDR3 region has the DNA TGTGCCAGCAGTCAAAGCTCGGGACTAACCTACGAGCAGTACTTC.

For the CDR3, the DNA is TGTGCCAGCAGCGTGAGCGGGGGGGACACAGATACGCAGTATTTT. Its translation: CASSVSGGDTDTQYF. The chain couples TRBV9 to TRBJ2-3; 10 bases line up with TRBD2. The germline V gene encodes CDR1 SGDLS and CDR2 YYNGEE. V gave up 2 bases and J gave up 2 bases; unmatched junction bases: 2. There are 15 residues in the CDR3.

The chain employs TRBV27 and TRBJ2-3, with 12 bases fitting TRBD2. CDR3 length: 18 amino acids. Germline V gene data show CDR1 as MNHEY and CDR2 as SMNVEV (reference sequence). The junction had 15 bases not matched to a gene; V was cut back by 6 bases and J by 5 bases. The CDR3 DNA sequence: TGTGCCAGCAGCCCAAACCGACGACTAGCGGGGGCCGGAGATACGCAGTATTTT. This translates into CASSPNRRLAGAGDTQYF.

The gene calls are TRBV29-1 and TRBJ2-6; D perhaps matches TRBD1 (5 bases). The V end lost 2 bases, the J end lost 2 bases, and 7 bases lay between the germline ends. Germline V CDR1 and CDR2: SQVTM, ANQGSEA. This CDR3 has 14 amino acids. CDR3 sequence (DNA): TGCAGCGTTGAACAGGGCGCTGGGGCCAACGTCCTGACTTTC. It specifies CSVEQGAGANVLTF.

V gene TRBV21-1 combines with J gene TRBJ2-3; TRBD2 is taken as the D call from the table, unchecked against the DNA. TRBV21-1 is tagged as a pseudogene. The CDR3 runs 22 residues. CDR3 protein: CASSPPLKGVPSSGGAGDTQYF. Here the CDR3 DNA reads TGTGCCAGCAGCCCACCCTTGAAGGGGGTTCCTAGTAGCGGGGGGGCCGGAGATACGCAGTATTTT.

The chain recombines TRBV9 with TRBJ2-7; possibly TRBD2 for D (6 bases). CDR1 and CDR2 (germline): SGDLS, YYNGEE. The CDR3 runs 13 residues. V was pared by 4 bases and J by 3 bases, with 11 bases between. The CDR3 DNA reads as TGTGCCAGCAGCTCCCACGGGAGCTACGAGCAGTACTTC. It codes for CASSSHGSYEQYF.

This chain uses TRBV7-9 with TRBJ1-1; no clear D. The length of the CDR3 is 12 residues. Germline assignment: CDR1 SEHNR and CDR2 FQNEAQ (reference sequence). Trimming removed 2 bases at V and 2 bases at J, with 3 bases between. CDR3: CASSLTNTEAFF. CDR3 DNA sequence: TGTGCCAGCAGCTTAACAAACACTGAAGCTTTCTTT.

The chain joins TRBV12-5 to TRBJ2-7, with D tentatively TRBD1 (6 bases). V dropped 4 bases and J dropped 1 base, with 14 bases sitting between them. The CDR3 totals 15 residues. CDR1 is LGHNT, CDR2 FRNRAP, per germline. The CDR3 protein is CASGSDSEISYEQYF. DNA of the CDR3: TGTGCTAGTGGTTCGGACAGCGAGATTTCCTACGAGCAGTACTTC.